The 27 T cell receptor beta chains presented below share a single source sample, sequenced in a study of technical replicates of blood from several donors. Produced via immunoSEQ multiplex PCR; TCRdb's table is partial and in-frame only. The data show under 85,000 clones, around 92% seen once. Sequencing used T cells isolated from PBMCs. These receptors were collected from a human donor in good health. Some clones in this sample may be carry-over from other donors' samples.

This clone was observed a handful of times. The CDR3 region is CASSYEEVYGYTF. As DNA, the CDR3 is TGTGCCAGCAGTTACGAGGAGGTCTATGGCTACACCTTC. The chain employs TRBV6-6 and TRBJ1-2; D unclear. Germline CDR1 and CDR2: MNHNY and SVGAGI (reference sequence). Trimming took 2 bases from V and 4 from J, leaving 8 bases between them. The CDR3 runs to 13 residues.

The chain is built from TRBV18 and TRBJ2-5, with TRBD2 matching 9 bases. CDR1 is KGHSH, CDR2 LQKENI, per germline. The CDR3 has 17 residues. Trimming removed 1 base from V and 5 bases from J; junction bases left unmatched: 11. The DNA for the CDR3 is TGTGCCAGCTCACCACAAGATAGCGGGAGTACTTTTGAGACCCAGTACTTC. Its translation is CASSPQDSGSTFETQYF. Variable domain in full (rest from reference TRBV18 and TRBJ2-5): NAGVMQNPRHLVRRRGQEARLRCSPMKGHSHVYWYRQLPEEGLKFMVYLQKENIIDESGMPKERFSAEFPKEGPSILRIQQVVRGDSAAYFCASSPQDSGSTFETQYFGPGTRLLVL.

This chain uses TRBV4-2 with TRBJ1-5, with D uncertain. Germline values: CDR1 LGHNA, CDR2 YNFKEQ. This CDR3 comprises 15 residues. V lost 3 bases and J lost 6, with 15 bases in between. The CDR3 spells CASSQEGVLGQPQHF. CDR3 coding DNA: TGTGCCAGCAGCCAGGAGGGAGTTCTCGGTCAGCCCCAGCATTTT.

The rearrangement joins TRBV5-1 to TRBJ2-1, with D possibly being TRBD2 (6 bases). This CDR3 contains 15 residues. Deletions cut 1 base from V and 3 bases from J, with 11 bases between. The germline V gene has CDR1 SGHRS and CDR2 YFSETQ. The CDR3 spells CASSLRASDYNEQFF. CDR3 DNA: TGCGCCAGCAGCTTGCGGGCTAGCGACTACAATGAGCAGTTCTTC.

The CDR3, as DNA: TGTGCCAGCAGTTACTCCGGGGGGGGGAGCTACGAGCAGTACTTC. It encodes CASSYSGGGSYEQYF. The rearrangement links TRBV6-6 to TRBJ2-7; 8 nucleotides match TRBD2. This CDR3 comprises 15 residues. Germline CDR1 MNHNY, CDR2 SVGAGI (reference sequence). After removal of 0 bases from V and 3 bases from J, the junction contained 4 bases not matched to a gene.

This rearrangement joins TRBV4-1 to TRBJ1-4; no reliable D call. The length of the CDR3 is 17 residues. V dropped 3 bases and J dropped 0 bases, with 14 bases sitting between them. Germline values: CDR1 MGHRA, CDR2 YSYEKL. CDR3 residues: CASSQPSKGATNEKLFF. The CDR3 nucleotides read TGCGCCAGCAGCCAGCCCTCCAAGGGAGCAACTAATGAAAAACTGTTTTTT.

V usage is TRBV19 and J usage is TRBJ2-3, with 7 bases identical to TRBD2. CDR3 size: 15 residues. Per germline, CDR1 LNHDA and CDR2 SQIVND (reference sequence). Trimming removed 3 bases from V and 0 bases from J; junction bases left unmatched: 3. CDR3 region: CASSMVSGSTDTQYF. The DNA of the CDR3 is TGTGCCAGTAGTATGGTTAGCGGGAGCACAGATACGCAGTATTTT.

This chain links TRBV4-1 with TRBJ2-5, with D possibly TRBD2 on 5 matching bases. The CDR3 consists of 15 residues. Germline CDR1 and CDR2: MGHRA and YSYEKL. V was cut by 4 bases and J by 9 bases, with 21 bases left in between. The CDR3 sequence: CASSREDFESTAQYF. In DNA form, the CDR3 reads TGCGCCAGCAGCCGCGAGGACTTTGAGTCTACGGCCCAGTACTTC.

The chain couples TRBV9 to TRBJ2-7, with 9 bases aligning to TRBD1. V was pared by 3 bases and J by 5 bases, with 6 bases of the junction left unmatched. This CDR3 has 14 amino acids. Germline V gene lookup returns CDR1 SGDLS and CDR2 YYNGEE. In DNA form, the CDR3 reads TGTGCCAGCAGCGGGGGGGACAGGGTCCACGAGCAGTACTTC. Translating it yields CASSGGDRVHEQYF.

A single count supports this clone. This chain links TRBV7-3 with TRBJ2-3; no definite D call. The V gene's germline CDR1 is SGHTA and CDR2 FQGTGA. The CDR3 is made up of 13 amino acids. The V and J ends lost 3 bases and 4 bases respectively, with 8 bases between them. The CDR3, as DNA: TGTGCCAGCAGCTTTGATCCGGCAGATACGCAGTATTTT. As protein: CASSFDPADTQYF.

The chain couples TRBV7-9 to TRBJ1-2; D might be TRBD1 (5 bases). The length of the CDR3 is 14 residues. The V end was cut by 5 bases, the J end by 4 bases, with 14 bases between. CDR1 is SEHNR and CDR2 is FQNEAQ in the germline V gene (reference sequence). CDR3 nucleotide sequence: TGTGCCAGCAGCCCCGGGAGGACAACCTATGGCTACACCTTC. This encodes CASSPGRTTYGYTF.

V and J are TRBV5-1 and TRBJ2-3, with TRBD2 matching 9 bases. Germline V lookup: CDR1 SGHRS, CDR2 YFSETQ. This CDR3 has 15 amino acids. Trimming at V came to 0 bases and at J to 6 bases, leaving 5 bases not matched to a gene. The CDR3 protein is CASSLERGDTDTQYF. CDR3 nucleotide sequence: TGCGCCAGCAGCTTGGAGCGGGGGGACACGGATACGCAGTATTTT.

The CDR3 loop is CASSMVLARRHEQFF. The CDR3 DNA is TGTGCCAGTAGTATGGTACTAGCGAGACGACATGAGCAGTTCTTC. The V call is TRBV19, the J call TRBJ2-1, with 7 bases that match TRBD2. J was trimmed by 8 bases and V by 3 bases; bases with no gene match: 10. The CDR3 length is 15 residues. Germline-derived CDR1 and CDR2 are LNHDA and SQIVND (reference sequence).

This clone showed up just a few times. V usage is TRBV7-2 and J usage is TRBJ1-1; 11 bases are a match to TRBD1. Per the germline V gene, CDR1 is SGHTA and CDR2 is FQGNSA. Trimming took 5 bases from V and 1 from J; bases not matched to a gene: 6. There are 16 residues in the CDR3. CDR3 residues: CASSRDRGVGNTEAFF. The CDR3 DNA sequence: TGTGCCAGCAGCCGGGACAGGGGGGTAGGGAACACTGAAGCTTTCTTT.

The chain links TRBV7-6 to TRBJ2-7; TRBD2 matches at 8 bases. Trimming at V came to 5 bases and at J to 4 bases, leaving 13 bases not matched to a gene. This CDR3 has 16 amino acids. Germline CDR1 is SGHVS and CDR2 is FNYEAQ. CDR3 DNA: TGTGCCAGCAGCCAAAAACCGGGACTAGGGGGTTACGAGCAGTACTTC. This sequence encodes CASSQKPGLGGYEQYF. The whole variable domain, filled in from reference TRBV7-6 and TRBJ2-7, reads GAGVSQSPRYKVTKRGQDVALRCDPISGHVSLYWYRQALGQGPEFLTYFNYEAQQDKSGLPNDRFSAERPEGSISTLTIQRTEQRDSAMYRCASSQKPGLGGYEQYFGPGTRLTVT.

The J gene is TRBJ2-5, the V gene TRBV13; D is possibly TRBD1 (6 bases). In germline, CDR1 is PRHDT, CDR2 FYEKMQ (reference sequence). The CDR3 is 17 residues long. The V end lost 3 bases, the J end lost 2 bases, and 19 bases lay between the germline ends. The CDR3 nucleotides read TGTGCCAGCAGCTTGTACGGACAGTCCTTAAGTCAAGAGACCCAGTACTTC. Translation: CASSLYGQSLSQETQYF.

J is TRBJ2-1 and V is TRBV4-1, with 9 bases fitting TRBD2. Trimming removed 4 bases from V and 2 bases from J; junction bases left unmatched: 6. The CDR3 has 16 amino acids. CDR1 and CDR2 (germline): MGHRA, YSYEKL. This CDR3 reads CASSRPSGTTYNEQFF. CDR3 nucleotides: TGCGCCAGCAGCCGACCTAGCGGGACCACCTACAATGAGCAGTTCTTC.

The chain combines TRBV27 with TRBJ2-3, with D possibly matching TRBD2 (7 bases). The CDR3 runs 14 residues. CDR1 MNHEY and CDR2 SMNVEV come from the germline V gene (reference sequence). The germline V and J ends were trimmed by 6 bases and 5 bases, with 15 bases remaining between them. Written as DNA, the CDR3 is TGTGCCAGCAGCCGCGGCGGGGGCCGAGATACGCAGTATTTT. Its translation: CASSRGGGRDTQYF.

A single count supports this clone. V gene TRBV19 combines with J gene TRBJ1-5; 11 nucleotides align to TRBD1. Germline trimming cut 1 base from V and 7 bases from J; bases unmatched to any gene: 6. The CDR3 loop spans 16 amino acids. The germline V gene encodes CDR1 LNHDA and CDR2 SQIVND (reference sequence). CDR3 bases: TGTGCCAGTAGTATAGTATGGGACAGGGGGGAGCAGCCCCAGCATTTT. It yields the protein CASSIVWDRGEQPQHF.

The V and J genes are TRBV6-5 and TRBJ2-7; 8 bases are a match to TRBD1. J gave up 6 bases and V 0 bases, and 10 bases lay outside the gene matches. CDR1 MNHEY and CDR2 SVGAGI come from the germline V gene. The CDR3 sequence is 16 residues long. CDR3 residues: CASSYSTGQVLFEQYF. The CDR3 bases are TGTGCCAGCAGTTACTCGACGGGACAGGTCTTGTTCGAGCAGTACTTC.

The chain combines TRBV10-3 with TRBJ2-5; 12 nucleotides agree with TRBD1. The CDR3 length is 15 residues. V gave up 5 bases and J gave up 5 bases; unmatched junction bases: 6. Germline CDR1 is ENHRY and CDR2 is SYGVKD. The CDR3 coding sequence is TGTGCCATCAGTAGGCCGGGACAGGGGGCGGAGACCCAGTACTTC. As protein: CAISRPGQGAETQYF.

The gene calls are TRBV21-1 and TRBJ2-3; no check of the table's D call, TRBD2, against the DNA was made. TRBV21-1 represents a pseudogene. The CDR3 runs 15 residues. The CDR3 region has the DNA TGTGCCAGCAGCACTCCGCGGGAGTCGATGGATACGCAGTATTTT. Translation: CASSTPRESMDTQYF.

This chain links TRBV9 with TRBJ2-7, with TRBD2 matching over 12 bases. CDR3 length: 15 residues. V dropped 4 bases and J dropped 5; count of bases not matched to a gene: 7. CDR1 is SGDLS and CDR2 is YYNGEE in the germline V gene. DNA of the CDR3: TGTGCCAGCAGCCTCCTAGCGGGAGGGCACGACGAGCAGTACTTC. Translating gives CASSLLAGGHDEQYF.

The chain joins TRBV27 to TRBJ2-7, with 9 bases lining up with TRBD2. The CDR3 spans 16 residues. V shed 3 bases, J shed 4 bases, and the junction held 10 bases outside the gene matches. Germline assignment: CDR1 MNHEY and CDR2 SMNVEV (reference sequence). CDR3 DNA sequence: TGTGCCAGCAGTTTGACTTTAGCGGGAGTCCTGTACGAGCAGTACTTC. Translating gives CASSLTLAGVLYEQYF.

This sequence joins TRBV2 and TRBJ2-2; a possible D gene is TRBD2 (5 bases). The V gene's germline CDR1 is SNHLY and CDR2 FYNNEI. V was shortened by 7 bases and J by 5 bases, with 8 bases between the two germline ends. The CDR3 length is 12 residues. This CDR3 reads CASIWETGELFF. CDR3 nucleotides: TGTGCCAGCATTTGGGAGACCGGGGAGCTGTTTTTT.

The rearrangement uses TRBV30 and TRBJ1-1, with D perhaps TRBD1 (6 bases). The V gene lost 0 bases and the J gene lost 8 bases, with 16 bases spanning the gap. The CDR3 loop spans 14 amino acids. CDR1 is GTSNPN and CDR2 is SVGIG in the germline V gene (reference sequence). In DNA form, the CDR3 reads TGTGCCTGGAGTGTTAACAGGGAAGTGGGAGAAGCTTTCTTT. It is translated as CAWSVNREVGEAFF.

The chain recombines TRBV30 with TRBJ2-1; D uncertain. V was shortened by 4 bases and J by 4 bases, with 5 bases between the two germline ends. Germline CDR1 reads GTSNPN; CDR2 reads SVGIG (reference sequence). The CDR3 totals 11 residues. The CDR3 sequence is CAWKLYNEQFF. The DNA of the CDR3 is TGTGCCTGGAAACTGTACAATGAGCAGTTCTTC.